This entry is about one TCR beta chain. Assay used: immunoSEQ multiplex PCR; TCRdb lists only in-frame clones, some missing. The sample gives about 370,000 clones, nearly 90% of which show up once; about 6.8% is in the top ten. Germline CDR1 and CDR2: MDHEN and SYDVKM. The V gene end was trimmed by 6 bases and the J gene end by 10 bases; junction bases not matched to a gene: 10. CDR3 length: 13 amino acids. This sample was taken from a study of blood T cell repertoires in COVID-19. The V call is TRBV28, the J call TRBJ1-1, with 8 positions matching TRBD1. What was sequenced was peripheral blood. This sequence originates from a man aged 18 to 29 with active or convalescent COVID-19. CDR3 in amino acids: CASSLDRGRAAFF. The DNA for the CDR3 is TGTGCCAGCAGCCTTGACAGGGGAAGGGCAGCTTTCTTT.